Sequencing of this T cell receptor beta chain was carried out in a study of T-cell memory formation after mild COVID-19. Overall study results and limits: Pre-infection memory showed some responding clones, and this suggested that cross-reactive memory joined.

TCRdb reanalysed the 5' RACE reads using MiXCR and keeps one entry per CDR3 protein. The sample has roughly 250,000 distinct CDR3 sequences; 15% to 20% are singletons. This clonotype has just a few counts. Its antigen is still unknown. V shed 3 bases and J 11 bases; nucleotides not matched to a gene: 9. Germline CDR1 reads SGHRS; CDR2 reads YFSETQ. The CDR3 runs 14 residues. The specimen was PBMCs or a T cell subset sorted from them (not recorded which). The gene calls are TRBV5-1 and TRBJ2-7, with 12 positions matching TRBD1. This TCR was sampled from a young man who had mild COVID-19 (a few samples of this study predate the infection). Cell type and time point are not known. CDR3 protein: CASSSGTGGLGEYF. CDR3 bases: TGCGCCAGCAGCTCCGGGACAGGGGGCCTCGGGGAGTACTTC.